These 5 T cell receptor beta chains were all obtained from the same sample, sequenced in a study of breast tumors, draining lymph nodes, adjacent tissues. The lymph nodes were axillary draining lymph nodes from breast cancer patients. TCRdb passed the multiplex PCR reads through MiXCR, listing each CDR3 protein once. Of 200,000 to 250,000 distinct CDR3 sequences detected, around 34% appear once; the ten largest clones hold approximately 3.7%. The material sequenced was axillary lymph node tissue. The receptors come from a female donor with breast cancer. Some clones in this sample may be carry-over from other donors' samples.

This clonotype was found many times. The rearrangement joins TRBV6-1 to TRBJ2-2, with TRBD2 as a possible D gene (7 bases). The length of the CDR3 is 15 residues. V dropped 10 bases and J dropped 0 bases, with 15 bases sitting between them. Looked up from germline, CDR1 is MNHNS and CDR2 is SASEGT. The CDR3: CAMGRGGSNTGELFF. The CDR3 nucleotides are TGTGCCATGGGTAGGGGGGGCTCGAACACCGGGGAGCTGTTTTTT.

This clonotype was detected a few times. One junction end disagrees with the germline gene, perhaps due to a read error. The rearrangement links TRBV7-2 to TRBJ2-3, with TRBD2 matching over 9 bases. The CDR3 spans 17 residues. Germline loops: CDR1 SGHTA, CDR2 FQGNSA. CDR3 sequence reads: CASTPYGRGGYTDPQYF. CDR3 bases: TGTGCCAGCACCCCCTACGGGCGGGGGGGATACACAGATCCGCAGTATTTT.

The rearrangement links TRBV7-9 to TRBJ1-2, with 11 positions matching TRBD1. Germline V lookup: CDR1 SEHNR, CDR2 FQNEAQ (reference sequence). The V segment lost 0 bases and the J segment 6 bases; nucleotides outside the gene matches: 9. The CDR3 sequence is 17 residues long. The CDR3 bases are TGTGCCAGCAGCTTAGCGAGGACAGGGGGCGCATTGAATGGCTACACCTTC. This codes for CASSLARTGGALNGYTF.

In this sample, this clonotype is medium-sized. The rearrangement links TRBV2 to TRBJ2-1, with D unresolved. Germline lookup yields CDR1 SNHLY and CDR2 FYNNEI. V lost 0 bases, J lost 13 bases, and 13 bases lay in between. This CDR3 is 13 amino acids long. This CDR3 reads CASSEALRVAQFF. CDR3 in DNA: TGTGCCAGCAGTGAAGCGCTCCGCGTCGCTCAGTTCTTC.

The chain couples TRBV20-1 to TRBJ2-5; tentative D call: TRBD2 (7 bases). This CDR3 has 13 amino acids. Trimming shortened V by 3 bases and J by 4 bases, and 12 bases separated the two germline ends. The V gene's germline CDR1 is DFQATT and CDR2 SNEGSKA (reference sequence). The CDR3 here is CSARGGGGETQYF. Here the CDR3 DNA reads TGCAGTGCTAGGGGGGGGGGCGGAGAGACCCAGTACTTC.